This T cell receptor (beta chain) was identified during a study of blood T cell repertoires in COVID-19. Study context: Collection of acute and convalescent COVID-19 samples took place in the United States, Italy and Spain. From T cells, B-cell-depleted T cells, or PBMCs came the material, which was cDNA or gDNA.

Original processing methods: Reference gene primer amplification yielded estimated nucleated cell counts. Sequenced by immunoSEQ multiplex PCR; TCRdb stores in-frame clones only, minus some. That table gives V, J and clone size, and the DNA gave D and trimming. This table holds 150,000 to 200,000 clones, 94% found once. The CDR3 has 14 residues. Trimming at V came to 4 bases and at J to 4 bases, leaving 3 bases not matched to a gene. From germline, CDR1 is LGHDT and CDR2 YNNKEL (reference sequence). The sequence was obtained from a man in his thirties or forties with COVID-19, enrolled during active disease. The rearrangement links TRBV3-1 (or the pseudogene TRBV3-2) to TRBJ1-4, with TRBD1 matching over 7 bases. The sequencing input was peripheral blood. The chain's CDR3 is CASSPGQINEKLFF. The CDR3, as DNA: TGTGCCAGCAGCCCGGGACAGATTAATGAAAAACTGTTTTTT.